The source of this T cell receptor (beta chain) is a study of cytomegalovirus exposure and HLA in healthy donors. The CDR3 runs 18 residues. The V gene end was trimmed by 0 bases and the J gene end by 3 bases; junction bases not matched to a gene: 14. Germline V gene data show CDR1 as SGHDN and CDR2 as FVKESK. Primers: 60 Vbeta forward and 13 Jbeta reverse. Produced via immunoSEQ multiplex PCR; TCRdb's table is partial and in-frame only. The repertoire holds some 160,000 clones, with almost 80% as singletons. The TCR was taken from a woman aged 25 to 39 in good health and CMV-seronegative. Sequenced material: PBMCs. V and J are TRBV14 and TRBJ2-7, with 7 nucleotides matching TRBD2. This CDR3 is CASSQEGPGRVTYYEQYF. In DNA, the CDR3 is TGTGCCAGCAGCCAAGAAGGTCCGGGGAGGGTGACTTACTACGAGCAGTACTTC.